Following are 17 T cell receptor beta chains from one sample sequenced in a study of PD-L1 blockade in urothelial cancer. The repertoire was sequenced with immunoSEQ multiplex PCR; TCRdb's copy has only in-frame clones and lacks some. The table records about 88,000 clones, 85% to 95% of them present only once. The sample consisted of PBMCs, taken around atezolizumab (anti-PD-L1) treatment. The receptors were gathered from a man aged 55 to 69 with urothelial cancer.

This clone was observed a few times. CDR3 sequence (DNA): TGCGCCAGCAGCCAAGATTCTCCTGCAGATACGCAGTATTTT. It specifies CASSQDSPADTQYF. J is TRBJ2-3 and V is TRBV4-3; D not resolved. Germline values: CDR1 LGHNA, CDR2 YSLEER. This CDR3 has 14 amino acids. Trimming left V 0 bases short and J 4 bases short, with 8 bases between.

This chain joins TRBV30 and TRBJ2-7; tentative D call: TRBD1 (6 bases). CDR1 is GTSNPN and CDR2 is SVGIG in the germline V gene (reference sequence). The CDR3 is 14 residues long. V was trimmed by 1 base and J by 5 bases, leaving 15 bases between them. This chain's CDR3 is CAWSERGLRNEQYF. The DNA of the CDR3 is TGTGCCTGGAGTGAAAGGGGGTTGAGGAACGAGCAGTACTTC.

V is TRBV7-2 and J is TRBJ2-3, with D tentatively TRBD1 (5 bases). Germline loops: CDR1 SGHTA, CDR2 FQGNSA. Between the trimmed V and J ends, which lost 5 bases and 5 bases, there was a span of 14 bases. There are 14 residues in the CDR3. This chain's CDR3 is CASSVPTEVDTQYF. In nucleotides, the CDR3 is TGTGCCAGCAGCGTCCCGACAGAAGTAGATACGCAGTATTTT.

This clone was seen a few times. CDR3 region: CSAPRVDLNEQFF. The CDR3 DNA sequence: TGCAGCGCCCCACGAGTAGATCTGAATGAGCAGTTCTTC. The V call is TRBV29-1, the J call TRBJ2-1; D not certain. Deletions cut 7 bases from V and 7 bases from J, with 17 bases between. The CDR3 spans 13 residues. Looked up from germline, CDR1 is SQVTM and CDR2 is ANQGSEA.

The chain employs TRBV7-2 and TRBJ2-5; a possible D gene is TRBD2 (5 bases). Trimming pared 1 base from V and 3 bases from J, leaving 6 bases between. Germline assignment: CDR1 SGHTA and CDR2 FQGNSA. This CDR3 spans 13 amino acids. The CDR3 region is CASSLVGEETQYF. DNA for the CDR3: TGTGCCAGCAGCTTAGTGGGAGAAGAGACCCAGTACTTC. The variable domain in full, completed from reference TRBV7-2 and TRBJ2-5, reads GAGVSQSPSNKVTEKGKDVELRCDPISGHTALYWYRQSLGQGLEFLIYFQGNSAPDKSGLPSDRFSAERTGGSVSTLTIQRTQQEDSAVYLCASSLVGEETQYFGPGTRLLVL.

The rearrangement uses TRBV30 and TRBJ1-2, with TRBD1 matching over 10 bases. The CDR3 spans 16 residues. Unmatched junction bases numbered 13, after V lost 3 bases and J lost 6 bases. Per germline, CDR1 GTSNPN and CDR2 SVGIG (reference sequence). This CDR3 reads CAWRAAGQGRGNGYTF. CDR3 DNA sequence: TGTGCCTGGAGAGCCGCGGGACAGGGGAGGGGGAATGGCTACACCTTC. The variable domain in full, with the rest retrieved from reference TRBV30 and TRBJ1-2, is SQTIHQWPATLVQPVGSPLSLECTVEGTSNPNLYWYRQAAGRGLQLLFYSVGIGQISSEVPQNLSASRPQDRQFILSSKKLLLSDSGFYLCAWRAAGQGRGNGYTFGSGTRLTVV.

This clone was recorded once. V and J are TRBV11-3 and TRBJ2-1, with 7 nucleotides matching TRBD2. J was trimmed by 3 bases and V by 5 bases; bases with no gene match: 4. The germline gives CDR1 SGHNT, CDR2 YENEEA. There are 14 residues in the CDR3. The CDR3 sequence: CASSLGTNYNEQFF. The CDR3 nucleotides read TGTGCCAGCAGCCTGGGGACTAACTACAATGAGCAGTTCTTC.

The V gene is TRBV6-1, the J gene TRBJ2-7; a possible D gene is TRBD2 (5 bases). From germline, CDR1 is MNHNS and CDR2 SASEGT. Deletions cut 1 base from V and 2 bases from J, with 9 bases between. CDR3 size: 14 residues. The CDR3 sequence is CASSEGPGTYEQYF. The DNA of the CDR3 is TGTGCCAGCAGTGAAGGACCCGGGACCTACGAGCAGTACTTC.

This rearrangement joins TRBV18 to TRBJ2-1, with D unclear. The ends were cut back, 0 bases at V and 1 base at J, with 13 bases in the middle. Germline CDR1 and CDR2: KGHSH and LQKENI. This CDR3 is built from 17 residues. The CDR3 nucleotides read TGTGCCAGCTCACCACCGACCAGGAATAGGTCCTACAATGAGCAGTTCTTC. It translates to CASSPPTRNRSYNEQFF.

The gene calls are TRBV7-2 and TRBJ2-3; no definite D call. CDR3 length: 16 amino acids. Germline V gene sequence: CDR1 SGHTA, CDR2 FQGNSA. Trimming removed 0 bases at V and 5 bases at J, with 15 bases between. The DNA for the CDR3 is TGTGCCAGCAGCTTAGCTAGCTCAACATCCCTAGATACGCAGTATTTT. It is translated as CASSLASSTSLDTQYF. The full variable domain, with the rest looked up from reference TRBV7-2 and TRBJ2-3, is GAGVSQSPSNKVTEKGKDVELRCDPISGHTALYWYRQSLGQGLEFLIYFQGNSAPDKSGLPSDRFSAERTGGSVSTLTIQRTQQEDSAVYLCASSLASSTSLDTQYFGPGTRLTVL.

The chain combines TRBV7-2 with TRBJ2-7; TRBD1 agrees at 7 bases. In germline, CDR1 is SGHTA, CDR2 FQGNSA. Germline trimming cut 3 bases from V and 1 base from J; bases unmatched to any gene: 3. The CDR3 runs to 14 residues. The CDR3 DNA follows: TGTGCCAGCAGCTTTTCACAGGGGTCCTACGAGCAGTACTTC. Translated, it gives CASSFSQGSYEQYF.

This rearrangement joins TRBV19 to TRBJ1-1, with D tentatively TRBD1 (5 bases). V was shortened by 11 bases and J by 7 bases, with 23 bases between the two germline ends. CDR1 and CDR2 from the germline V gene are LNHDA and SQIVND (reference sequence). The CDR3 is 14 residues long. CDR3 nucleotides: TGTGCCTCCCTGCGTCGGGGGGGAATCGATGAAGCTTTCTTT. Its protein is CASLRRGGIDEAFF.

The genes are TRBV4-3 and TRBJ2-7, with 10 bases aligning to TRBD2. Unmatched junction bases numbered 9, after V lost 0 bases and J lost 1 base. This CDR3 spans 18 amino acids. Germline V gene sequence: CDR1 LGHNA, CDR2 YSLEER. The CDR3 loop reads CASSQELAGGFVSYEQYF. CDR3 coding DNA: TGCGCCAGCAGCCAAGAATTAGCGGGAGGTTTTGTGTCCTACGAGCAGTACTTC.

The genes are TRBV18 and TRBJ2-7, with TRBD2 identical over 10 bases. V gave up 6 bases and J gave up 5 bases; unmatched junction bases: 4. Looked up from germline, CDR1 is KGHSH and CDR2 is LQKENI. This CDR3 is 13 amino acids long. The CDR3 nucleotides read TGTGCCAGCTCCAGCGGGAGGGCCGACGAGCAGTACTTC. Amino acid sequence: CASSSGRADEQYF.

The V gene is TRBV19, the J gene TRBJ1-2; TRBD1 matches 11 bases. With 3 bases clipped from V and 4 bases from J, the junction kept 10 bases outside the gene matches. The CDR3 contains 17 residues. Germline CDR1 reads LNHDA; CDR2 reads SQIVND (reference sequence). As DNA, the CDR3 is TGTGCCAGTAGTATTGGACAGGGGGCTTTTGCGGGCTATGGCTACACCTTC. Encoded protein: CASSIGQGAFAGYGYTF.

The CDR3 is CASSFKRQGDEKLFF. The CDR3 coding sequence is TGTGCCAGCAGTTTCAAGCGACAGGGCGACGAAAAACTGTTTTTT. V usage is TRBV6-5 and J usage is TRBJ1-4, with 7 nucleotides matching TRBD1. CDR1 and CDR2 from the germline V gene are MNHEY and SVGAGI. This CDR3 is 15 amino acids long. V shed 4 bases, J shed 8 bases, and the junction held 10 bases outside the gene matches.

V and J are TRBV9 and TRBJ2-7; a weak D match, TRBD2 (6 bases). V was trimmed by 0 bases and J by 3 bases, leaving 7 bases between them. Germline V gene data show CDR1 as SGDLS and CDR2 as YYNGEE. The CDR3 covers 13 residues. The CDR3 DNA reads TGTGCCAGCAGCGTAGGACTAGACTACGAGCAGTACTTC. Amino acids: CASSVGLDYEQYF.